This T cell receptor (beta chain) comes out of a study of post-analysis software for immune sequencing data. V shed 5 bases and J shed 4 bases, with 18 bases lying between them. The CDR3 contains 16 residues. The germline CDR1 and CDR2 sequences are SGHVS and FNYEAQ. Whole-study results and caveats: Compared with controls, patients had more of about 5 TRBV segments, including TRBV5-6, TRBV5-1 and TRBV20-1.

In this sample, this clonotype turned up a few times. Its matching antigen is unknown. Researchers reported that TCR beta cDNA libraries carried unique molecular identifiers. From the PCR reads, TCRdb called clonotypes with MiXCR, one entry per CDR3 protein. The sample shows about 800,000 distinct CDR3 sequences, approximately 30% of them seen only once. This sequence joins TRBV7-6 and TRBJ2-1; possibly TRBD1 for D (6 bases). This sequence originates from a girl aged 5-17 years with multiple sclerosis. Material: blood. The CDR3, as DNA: TGTGCCAGCAGCCTTACATCAGGGGTCACATACAATGAGCAGTTCTTC. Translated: CASSLTSGVTYNEQFF.